This T cell receptor beta chain came from a study of T-cell memory formation after mild COVID-19. Overall study: TCR clusters largely stayed donor specific.

This clonotype has more than one count but fewer than ten. Its antigen is as yet unknown. The CDR3 sequence is 16 residues long. Trimming removed 2 bases from V and 2 bases from J, with 16 bases in between. Germline values: CDR1 SGHRS, CDR2 YFSETQ. Study-wide findings and caveats: There were some responding clones in pre-infection memory, which suggested that cross-reactive memory had joined. The second-wave clones peaking on day 37 were not confirmed as SARS-CoV-2-specific.

TCR alpha and TCR beta cDNA libraries carrying sample barcodes and UMIs came from 5'RACE with constant-segment primers. TCRdb reprocessed the 5' RACE reads with MiXCR, giving one entry per CDR3 protein. The table includes tens of thousands of distinct CDR3 sequences, around 25% detected once. The sample comprised PBMCs or a T cell subset sorted from them (not recorded which). This rearrangement joins TRBV5-1 to TRBJ1-2, with D possibly matching TRBD1 (6 bases). The TCR comes from a man between 18 and 35 years old who had mild COVID-19 (a few samples of this study predate the infection). Cell type and time point are not known. The CDR3 coding sequence is TGCGCCAGCAGCTTCGGACAGCCCACTGAAAACTATGGCTACACCTTC. Protein: CASSFGQPTENYGYTF.